A single sample gave rise to the 3 T cell receptor beta chains below, sequenced in a study of blood T cell repertoires in COVID-19. The assay was immunoSEQ multiplex PCR, and TCRdb's table has in-frame clones only and misses some. The sample yields roughly 49,000 clones, about 83% seen once. Input material: peripheral blood. These receptor sequences come from a man aged 40-50 years with acute or convalescent COVID-19.

The genes are TRBV2 and TRBJ1-5, with 8 bases lining up with TRBD1. CDR1 SNHLY and CDR2 FYNNEI come from the germline V gene. The V and J ends lost 6 bases and 4 bases, in that order; junction bases with no gene match: 2. The CDR3 length is 13 residues. The CDR3 bases are TGTGCCAGCAGACGACAGGGGAATCAGCCCCAGCATTTT. This encodes CASRRQGNQPQHF.

This clone is a singleton in its sample. The rearrangement uses TRBV10-1 and TRBJ1-3; possibly TRBD1 for D (6 bases). CDR1 is WNHNN, CDR2 SYGVQD, per germline (reference sequence). This CDR3 is 15 amino acids long. Trimming removed 2 bases from V and 2 bases from J, with 10 bases in between. CDR3 nucleotides: TGCGCCAGCAGTGAGAGCGGGGGCCCTGGAAACACCATATATTTT. As protein: CASSESGGPGNTIYF.

The chain recombines TRBV5-5 with TRBJ1-5, with D possibly TRBD1 on 5 matching bases. The CDR3 consists of 14 residues. The V end lost 0 bases, the J end lost 6 bases, and 10 bases lay between the germline ends. Germline V gene data show CDR1 as SGHKS and CDR2 as YYEKEE (reference sequence). The chain's CDR3 is CASSLVAGPQPQHF. The CDR3 DNA sequence: TGTGCCAGCAGCTTGGTGGCAGGGCCTCAGCCCCAGCATTTT.